Shown below are 18 T cell receptor beta chains from a single sample sequenced in a study of blood T cell repertoires in COVID-19. Produced via immunoSEQ multiplex PCR; TCRdb's table is partial and in-frame only. The sample includes around 400,000 clones, 87% of them seen just once. The sample was peripheral blood. Receptors were obtained from a woman aged 55-69 years with COVID-19, enrolled during active disease.

CDR3 sequence reads: CASSLGRDQPQHF. The CDR3, as DNA: TGTGCCAGCAGCTTAGGGAGGGATCAGCCCCAGCATTTT. The chain joins TRBV7-2 to TRBJ1-5; no clear D. Per the germline V gene, CDR1 is SGHTA and CDR2 is FQGNSA. Deletions cut 1 base from V and 5 bases from J, with 6 bases between. The CDR3 totals 13 residues.

This clone was seen once. The rearrangement links TRBV5-1 to TRBJ1-1; D might be TRBD1 (6 bases). The germline V gene has CDR1 SGHRS and CDR2 YFSETQ. The CDR3 consists of 16 residues. Trimming stripped 1 base from V and 9 bases from J, with 22 bases between. The CDR3 region has the DNA TGCGCCAGCAGCTTGTTTCGAACAGGGTACGAAACGCAAGCTTTCTTT. This encodes CASSLFRTGYETQAFF.

This rearrangement joins TRBV5-4 to TRBJ2-2; the D gene is possibly TRBD1 (6 bases). CDR1 is SGHNT and CDR2 is YYREEE in the germline V gene (reference sequence). This CDR3 comprises 16 residues. V was trimmed by 1 base and J by 2 bases, leaving 12 bases between them. DNA of the CDR3: TGTGCCAGCAGCTTGATAAGGGGGATCAACACCGGGGAGCTGTTTTTT. Amino acids: CASSLIRGINTGELFF.

The CDR3 reads CSVVTSDRGYEAFF. The DNA of the CDR3 is TGCAGCGTTGTAACCTCCGACAGGGGATATGAAGCTTTCTTT. The chain links TRBV29-1 to TRBJ1-1; 8 nucleotides agree with TRBD1. The CDR3 length is 14 residues. The V gene end was trimmed by 4 bases and the J gene end by 7 bases; junction bases not matched to a gene: 11. The germline gives CDR1 SQVTM, CDR2 ANQGSEA.

This sequence joins TRBV28 and TRBJ1-2; TRBD1 aligns across 7 bases. Germline V gene lookup returns CDR1 MDHEN and CDR2 SYDVKM. CDR3 length: 12 amino acids. Trimming at V came to 5 bases and at J to 4 bases, leaving 1 base not matched to a gene. CDR3 loop: CASSDRAYGYTF. The CDR3, as DNA: TGTGCCAGCAGTGACAGGGCCTATGGCTACACCTTC.

Only one count was recorded for this clone. The V gene is TRBV11-2, the J gene TRBJ2-7; 7 positions agree with TRBD2. The CDR3 spans 14 residues. CDR1 and CDR2 (germline): SGHAT, FQNNGV. With 5 bases clipped from V and 6 bases from J, the junction kept 10 bases outside the gene matches. CDR3 in DNA: TGTGCCAGCAGCCGCGGACTAGTAGTGAGCGAGCAGTACTTC. Its protein product is CASSRGLVVSEQYF.

This rearrangement joins TRBV6-6 to TRBJ1-1; D unclear. V was trimmed by 2 bases and J by 6 bases, leaving 13 bases between them. Germline V lookup: CDR1 MNHNY, CDR2 SVGAGI (reference sequence). The CDR3 length is 14 residues. In nucleotides, the CDR3 is TGTGCCAGCAGTTACAGGGAGAGGATTGCTGAAGCTTTCTTT. It is translated as CASSYRERIAEAFF.

The V gene is TRBV18, the J gene TRBJ2-1; possibly TRBD2 for D (6 bases). The CDR3 loop spans 14 amino acids. V was clipped by 4 bases and J by 8 bases, with 15 bases between them. The germline CDR1 and CDR2 sequences are KGHSH and LQKENI. The CDR3 DNA sequence: TGTGCCAGCTCACGGGCGGGGAATCGGGATGAGCAGTTCTTC. Protein product: CASSRAGNRDEQFF. Together with reference TRBV18 and TRBJ2-1, the CDR3 gives the full variable domain: NAGVMQNPRHLVRRRGQEARLRCSPMKGHSHVYWYRQLPEEGLKFMVYLQKENIIDESGMPKERFSAEFPKEGPSILRIQQVVRGDSAAYFCASSRAGNRDEQFFGPGTRLTVL.

The table lists this clone with a few counts. The CDR3 DNA reads as TGCGCCAGCAGCTTGGGACAGGTTAACTATGGCTACACCTTC. Its translation is CASSLGQVNYGYTF. This chain connects TRBV5-1 to TRBJ1-2, with D perhaps TRBD1 (6 bases). CDR1 is SGHRS, CDR2 YFSETQ, per germline. Between the trimmed V and J ends, which lost 0 bases and 1 base, there was a span of 7 bases. This CDR3 region has 14 residues.

The rearrangement links TRBV19 to TRBJ2-3, with D possibly being TRBD1 (6 bases). Per germline, CDR1 LNHDA and CDR2 SQIVND (reference sequence). The ends were cut back, 1 base at V and 7 bases at J, with 18 bases in the middle. The CDR3 sequence is 16 residues long. Here the CDR3 reads CASSIGVLRTAHTQYF. The CDR3 coding sequence is TGTGCCAGTAGTATAGGTGTATTAAGGACAGCTCATACGCAGTATTTT.

This chain connects TRBV5-5 to TRBJ2-5; a possible D gene is TRBD2 (5 bases). Germline V lookup: CDR1 SGHKS, CDR2 YYEKEE (reference sequence). Deletions cut 6 bases from V and 1 base from J, with 25 bases between. The CDR3 is 18 residues long. Written as DNA, the CDR3 is TGTGCCAGCACCGGCGGCATTTTCGGGCGCGGGCCCCAAGAGACCCAGTACTTC. Its translation: CASTGGIFGRGPQETQYF. The full variable domain, completed using reference TRBV5-5 and TRBJ2-5, is DAGVTQSPTHLIKTRGQQVTLRCSPISGHKSVSWYQQVLGQGPQFIFQYYEKEERGRGNFPDRFSARQFPNYSSELNVNALLLGDSALYLCASTGGIFGRGPQETQYFGPGTRLLVL.

This clone has more than one count but fewer than ten. The chain has TRBV5-6 and TRBJ1-1, with D perhaps TRBD1 (5 bases). This CDR3 region has 14 residues. Trimming stripped 2 bases from V and 4 bases from J, with 12 bases between. Looked up from germline, CDR1 is SGHDT and CDR2 is YYEEEE. The CDR3 nucleotides are TGTGCCAGCAGCTTTTGGCAGGGTGTCACTGAAGCTTTCTTT. Its protein is CASSFWQGVTEAFF.

The rearrangement joins TRBV29-1 to TRBJ2-1; TRBD2 matches 13 bases. J gave up 4 bases and V 6 bases, and 6 bases lay outside the gene matches. Germline lookup yields CDR1 SQVTM and CDR2 ANQGSEA. The CDR3 loop spans 15 amino acids. CDR3 DNA: TGCAGCGTCACGAGACTAGCGGGGGGTTACAATGAGCAGTTCTTC. This sequence encodes CSVTRLAGGYNEQFF.

CDR3 DNA: TGTGCCAGCAGCTTGGGAGGGACTTTAGACGAGCAGTACTTC. It codes for CASSLGGTLDEQYF. This rearrangement joins TRBV5-4 to TRBJ2-7; the D gene is possibly TRBD2 (6 bases). Per the germline V gene, CDR1 is SGHNT and CDR2 is YYREEE (reference sequence). The length of the CDR3 is 14 residues. V lost 0 bases and J lost 5, with 12 bases in between.

V and J are TRBV18 and TRBJ1-1, with D tentatively TRBD1 (6 bases). The germline V gene has CDR1 KGHSH and CDR2 LQKENI. The CDR3 spans 12 residues. V was trimmed by 1 base and J by 7 bases, leaving 7 bases between them. CDR3 sequence: CASSPHRDEAFF. The CDR3 DNA sequence: TGTGCCAGCTCACCACACAGGGATGAAGCTTTCTTT.

This chain connects TRBV24-1 to TRBJ1-2; D remains ambiguous. CDR3 length: 14 amino acids. V lost 6 bases and J lost 3, with 13 bases in between. CDR1 KGHDR and CDR2 SFDVKD come from the germline V gene. Here the CDR3 DNA reads TGTGCCACCAGTCCGGGAGAGAGGGACTATGGCTACACCTTC. Residues: CATSPGERDYGYTF.

The chain has TRBV5-1 and TRBJ2-3; TRBD2 matches 7 bases. This CDR3 is 13 amino acids long. CDR1 is SGHRS, CDR2 YFSETQ, per germline. V lost 7 bases and J lost 2; bases outside the gene matches: 4. This CDR3 reads CASQRGFTDTQYF. In DNA form, the CDR3 reads TGCGCCAGCCAGCGGGGATTCACAGATACGCAGTATTTT.

The chain joins TRBV10-3 to TRBJ2-3; 7 nucleotides match TRBD2. The CDR3 is made up of 15 amino acids. The V segment lost 4 bases and the J segment 1 base; nucleotides outside the gene matches: 5. CDR1 and CDR2 (germline): ENHRY, SYGVKD. CDR3 residues: CAISGGLAGTDTQYF. CDR3 in DNA: TGTGCCATCAGTGGTGGGCTAGCGGGCACAGATACGCAGTATTTT.